The entry below describes one TCR beta chain. This sample was included in a study of cytomegalovirus exposure and HLA in healthy donors. The CDR3 is 15 residues long. Germline CDR1 and CDR2: MGHRA and YSYEKL. V gave up 3 bases and J gave up 8 bases; unmatched junction bases: 7. Primers for the PCR totalled 60 Vbeta and 13 Jbeta. Produced via immunoSEQ multiplex PCR; TCRdb's table is partial and in-frame only. The table records about 140,000 clones, around 90% of them present only once. The gene calls are TRBV4-1 and TRBJ2-3, with TRBD2 matching 11 bases. This receptor was taken from a woman aged 35 to 49 in good health and CMV-seronegative. Material: PBMCs. The CDR3 region is CASSQVAGGPGTQYF. Here the CDR3 DNA reads TGCGCCAGCAGCCAGGTAGCGGGAGGGCCCGGTACGCAGTATTTT.